The 22 T cell receptor beta chains in this list originate from one sample, sequenced in a study of T cells after yellow fever vaccination. In TCRdb, the 5' RACE reads were re-called with MiXCR into one record per CDR3 protein. The top ten hold about 24% of the sample, which has roughly 330,000 distinct CDR3 sequences, about 4% seen once. The sequencing used PBMCs, collected 5 days after the yellow fever booster vaccination. These receptors came from a man younger than 30 who received the YFV17D yellow fever vaccine.

This clonotype was detected ten times or more. The chain carries TRBV20-1 and TRBJ2-1; TRBD2 aligns across 8 bases. CDR1 and CDR2 from the germline V gene are DFQATT and SNEGSKA (reference sequence). CDR3 size: 14 residues. J was trimmed by 2 bases and V by 6 bases; bases with no gene match: 6. CDR3 residues: CSATGGGAYNEQFF. DNA for the CDR3: TGCAGTGCCACGGGGGGGGGAGCCTACAATGAGCAGTTCTTC.

This clonotype occurred a few times. CDR3 amino acids: CASTIGTGTEAFF. In nucleotides, the CDR3 is TGTGCCAGCACTATAGGTACGGGGACTGAAGCTTTCTTT. The rearrangement joins TRBV2 to TRBJ1-1; D gene unclear. Germline values: CDR1 SNHLY, CDR2 FYNNEI. The CDR3 spans 13 residues. The V gene lost 7 bases and the J gene lost 5 bases, with 14 bases spanning the gap.

This clonotype was counted a few times. This chain links TRBV6-5 with TRBJ1-1; weak D call: TRBD1 (5 bases). The CDR3 covers 15 residues. Deletions cut 1 base from V and 1 base from J, with 10 bases between. Germline CDR1 is MNHEY and CDR2 is SVGAGI. CDR3 sequence (DNA): TGTGCCAGCAGTTACTTTGTAGGGACGAACACTGAAGCTTTCTTT. This gives the protein CASSYFVGTNTEAFF.

A few counts support this clonotype. The chain joins TRBV27 to TRBJ2-7, with D possibly TRBD2 on 6 matching bases. The CDR3 spans 15 residues. The germline V and J ends were trimmed by 2 bases and 4 bases, with 15 bases remaining between them. Germline V gene lookup returns CDR1 MNHEY and CDR2 SMNVEV (reference sequence). The CDR3 sequence: CASSLRGSWSYEQYF. The CDR3 region has the DNA TGTGCCAGCAGTTTACGGGGGTCGTGGTCTTACGAGCAGTACTTC.

The chain carries TRBV4-1 and TRBJ1-2; D is unclear. Between the trimmed V and J ends, which lost 1 base and 6 bases, there was a span of 18 bases. Per germline, CDR1 MGHRA and CDR2 YSYEKL. This CDR3 has 16 residues. The CDR3 DNA follows: TGCGCCAGCAGCCAAGCCCTTATCGTAGAGAGGGATGGCTACACCTTC. Translation gives CASSQALIVERDGYTF.

This clonotype was counted ten times or more. CDR3 DNA sequence: TGCAGCGGTGGAGACAGGAGAGGCTACACCTTC. Protein sequence: CSGGDRRGYTF. The gene calls are TRBV29-1 and TRBJ1-2; possibly TRBD1 for D (6 bases). The CDR3 covers 11 residues. Germline-derived CDR1 and CDR2 are SQVTM and ANQGSEA. V was cut by 7 bases and J by 8 bases, with 14 bases left in between.

The chain links TRBV20-1 to TRBJ1-4; D is unclear. The CDR3 covers 15 residues. V lost 0 bases to trimming and J lost 0 bases, with 8 bases between them. CDR1 and CDR2 (germline): DFQATT, SNEGSKA (reference sequence). In nucleotides, the CDR3 is TGCAGTGCTAGAGAGACAAGTGCAACTAATGAAAAACTGTTTTTT. This gives the protein CSARETSATNEKLFF.

This chain connects TRBV12-3 or TRBV12-4 to TRBJ2-3; no definite D call. V lost 3 bases, J lost 1 base, and 11 bases lay in between. CDR3 length: 15 amino acids. The DNA for the CDR3 is TGTGCCAGCAGTTTTCGCCCTCGGGGCACAGATACGCAGTATTTT. Translating gives CASSFRPRGTDTQYF.

The V and J genes are TRBV9 and TRBJ2-1, with 8 bases that match TRBD2. V was pared by 3 bases and J by 0 bases, with 11 bases of the junction left unmatched. The CDR3 runs to 18 residues. Germline CDR1 reads SGDLS; CDR2 reads YYNGEE. The CDR3, as DNA: TGTGCCAGCAGCGCACCGGGGGGGGAGGTGGGCTCCTACAATGAGCAGTTCTTC. It specifies CASSAPGGEVGSYNEQFF.

Many counts were recorded for this clonotype. The chain is built from TRBV24-1 and TRBJ2-3, with TRBD2 matching over 9 bases. The length of the CDR3 is 15 residues. Germline V gene lookup returns CDR1 KGHDR and CDR2 SFDVKD. Unmatched junction bases numbered 13, after V lost 11 bases and J lost 5 bases. This chain's CDR3 is CAIAGAGGPGDTQYF. The CDR3, as DNA: TGTGCCATCGCTGGGGCGGGGGGGCCTGGAGATACGCAGTATTTT.

This clonotype was observed once. Just one base apart from a much larger clone, this may be a read error. The chain is built from TRBV6-1 and TRBJ1-4; a possible D gene is TRBD1 (6 bases). Trimming stripped 6 bases from V and 10 bases from J, with 18 bases between. The CDR3 is 14 amino acids. Germline lookup yields CDR1 MNHNS and CDR2 SASEGT. CDR3 region: CASSSRGGAGKLFF. CDR3 nucleotide sequence: TGTGCCAGCAGCTCACGGGGGGGGGCTGGAAAACTGTTTTTT.

There are many counts of this clonotype. The chain recombines TRBV4-3 with TRBJ2-1; D uncertain. Trimming removed 0 bases from V and 2 bases from J, with 2 bases in between. Germline CDR1 LGHNA, CDR2 YSLEER. The CDR3 length is 13 residues. CDR3 in DNA: TGCGCCAGCAGCCAAGATACCTACAATGAGCAGTTCTTC. Protein: CASSQDTYNEQFF.

V is TRBV20-1 and J is TRBJ1-1; 7 nucleotides match TRBD1. The CDR3 is 14 amino acids. With 7 bases clipped from V and 10 bases from J, the junction kept 18 bases outside the gene matches. The germline gives CDR1 DFQATT, CDR2 SNEGSKA (reference sequence). DNA for the CDR3: TGCAGTGTACCATTTCAGGGGGGAGAGGCTGGAGCTTTCTTT. This codes for CSVPFQGGEAGAFF.

The chain couples TRBV29-1 to TRBJ1-1, with D maybe TRBD1 (6 bases). The germline CDR1 and CDR2 sequences are SQVTM and ANQGSEA. V shed 7 bases and J shed 2 bases, with 8 bases lying between them. This CDR3 has 11 residues. The CDR3 region is CSAGVNTEAFF. In DNA form, the CDR3 reads TGCAGCGCAGGGGTAAACACTGAAGCTTTCTTT.

This clonotype was detected only a few times. J is TRBJ1-1 and V is TRBV4-3; possible D gene TRBD1, 5 bases. Trimming took off 4 bases at V and 6 bases at J, with 12 bases between the two ends. The germline V gene encodes CDR1 LGHNA and CDR2 YSLEER. CDR3 length: 13 residues. The CDR3 DNA is TGCGCCAGCAGCCGGGCAGGGATGCCTGAAGCTTTCTTT. Residues: CASSRAGMPEAFF.

At least ten counts were recorded for this clonotype. This chain connects TRBV12-3 or TRBV12-4 to TRBJ2-6; D gene uncertain. The CDR3 extends over 13 amino acids. Deletions cut 5 bases from V and 1 base from J, with 3 bases between. The CDR3 region is CASSLSGANVLTF. Written as DNA, the CDR3 is TGTGCCAGCAGTCTATCTGGGGCCAACGTCCTGACTTTC.

This clonotype was counted only a few times. The chain combines TRBV4-3 with TRBJ1-1; no clear D gene. The CDR3 has 18 amino acids. Germline lookup yields CDR1 LGHNA and CDR2 YSLEER. The ends were cut back, 0 bases at V and 7 bases at J, with 24 bases in the middle. The CDR3 loop reads CASSQDTPWAGPWGEAFF. The DNA for the CDR3 is TGCGCCAGCAGCCAAGATACACCCTGGGCGGGCCCATGGGGTGAAGCTTTCTTT.

The sample holds a few counts of this clonotype. The chain uses TRBV5-1 and TRBJ2-5, with D unresolved. The germline CDR1 and CDR2 sequences are SGHRS and YFSETQ. Trimming took 6 bases from V and 3 from J, leaving 12 bases between them. This CDR3 region has 13 residues. The DNA of the CDR3 is TGCGCCAGCACCCTTGGTCTAAAAGAGACCCAGTACTTC. It specifies CASTLGLKETQYF.

In its sample, this clonotype was seen many times. The rearrangement uses TRBV18 and TRBJ2-5, with D hard to call. Germline CDR1 KGHSH, CDR2 LQKENI. V dropped 3 bases and J dropped 7 bases, with 15 bases sitting between them. This CDR3 is built from 14 residues. This CDR3 is CASSPPGPVGTQYF. CDR3 sequence (DNA): TGTGCCAGCTCACCCCCCGGGCCAGTTGGGACCCAGTACTTC.

This clonotype was recorded many times. The chain couples TRBV6-2 or TRBV6-3 to TRBJ2-7; either TRBD1 or TRBD2 may supply D (5 bases each). CDR3 length: 13 residues. V was trimmed by 7 bases and J by 3 bases, leaving 13 bases between them. Germline V gene lookup returns CDR1 MNHEY and CDR2 SVGEGT. DNA of the CDR3: TGTGCCAGCACCGGGACGGGCCACTACGAGCAGTACTTC. Protein product: CASTGTGHYEQYF.

V is TRBV4-1 and J is TRBJ1-2, with TRBD1 identical over 8 bases. After removal of 4 bases from V and 4 bases from J, the junction contained 11 bases not matched to a gene. The CDR3 length is 16 residues. Germline CDR1 is MGHRA and CDR2 is YSYEKL. In DNA form, the CDR3 reads TGCGCCAGCAGCCTCAACATGGACAGGGTTGGCTATGGCTACACCTTC. Amino acids: CASSLNMDRVGYGYTF.

This clonotype occurred many times. V and J are TRBV5-5 and TRBJ2-3, with D possibly matching TRBD1 (5 bases). The CDR3 has 14 residues. In germline, CDR1 is SGHKS, CDR2 YYEKEE (reference sequence). Trimming stripped 2 bases from V and 1 base from J, with 8 bases between. The CDR3 loop reads CASSFRVRTDTQYF. The DNA of the CDR3 is TGTGCCAGCAGCTTCAGGGTCCGCACAGATACGCAGTATTTT.